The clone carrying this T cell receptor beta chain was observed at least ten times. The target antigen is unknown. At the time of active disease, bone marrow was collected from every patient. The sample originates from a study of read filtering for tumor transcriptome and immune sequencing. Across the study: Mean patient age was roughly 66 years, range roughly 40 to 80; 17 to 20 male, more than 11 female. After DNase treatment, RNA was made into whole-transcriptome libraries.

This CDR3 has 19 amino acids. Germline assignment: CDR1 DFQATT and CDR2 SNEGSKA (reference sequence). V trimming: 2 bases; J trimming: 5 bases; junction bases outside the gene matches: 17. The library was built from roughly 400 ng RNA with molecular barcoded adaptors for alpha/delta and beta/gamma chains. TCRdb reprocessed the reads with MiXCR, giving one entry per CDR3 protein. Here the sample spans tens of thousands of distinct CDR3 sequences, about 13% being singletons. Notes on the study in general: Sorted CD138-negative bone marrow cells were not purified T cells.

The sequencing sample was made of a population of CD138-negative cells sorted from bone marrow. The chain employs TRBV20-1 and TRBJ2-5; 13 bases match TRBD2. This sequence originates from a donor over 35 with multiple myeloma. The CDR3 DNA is TGCAGTGCTAGACCCTCGACCTCCGGGACTAGCGGGATCCGTGAGACCCAGTACTTC. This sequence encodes CSARPSTSGTSGIRETQYF.